This T cell receptor beta chain was captured in a study of regulatory T cells. General study results and limits: Hydrophobic residues at CDR3 positions 6 and 7 were enriched in conventional CD4+ T cells of CD3G-deficient patients.

This clone was observed a single time. What it binds is unknown. The PCR used 52 TRBV and 13 TRBJ primers. Sequencing used immunoSEQ multiplex PCR; TCRdb keeps in-frame clones, though not all of them. In the table there are tens of thousands of clones, around 90% of which are singletons. The CDR3 consists of 15 residues. From germline, CDR1 is MDHEN and CDR2 SYDVKM. With 1 base removed from V and 5 bases from J, the gap between germline ends came to 14 bases. The sample comprised conventional CD4+ T cells sorted from blood. This TCR was sampled from a person aged 18 to 30 with CD3G deficiency. The chain links TRBV28 to TRBJ2-5; tentative D call: TRBD2 (6 bases). The CDR3 region is CASSLLAGIGETQYF. For the CDR3, the DNA is TGTGCCAGCAGTTTATTGGCGGGGATAGGGGAGACCCAGTACTTC.